This TCR beta chain was identified in a study of neoadjuvant anti-PD-1 for oral cavity cancer (dated by TCRdb to the early 2020s). About the investigation overall: Patients mostly received three to four biweekly doses of nivolumab at 3 mg/kg before curative-intent surgical resection. A fourth nivolumab dose was given around day 43 to patients without progression, and definitive surgical resection was performed in those patients on days 50-56. Under RECIST 1.1, patients with complete response, partial response or stable disease were classed as responders, and patients with progression were classed as non-responders. There were roughly 11 patients in the parent correlative cohort, and the response rate was 33%. Paper-wide results and their limitations: The TCR analyses had only three patients in each response group, and the authors called for validation in larger cohorts. A higher pretreatment blood Treg/Th17 ratio correlated with both higher pretreatment blood TCRbeta clonality and lower post-treatment tumor TCRbeta clonality. Within PBMCs, T cell clonality (Gini index) was significantly higher in non-responders than responders after neoadjuvant nivolumab.

As regards this clone: The antigen it recognizes is unknown. Base qualities are not at hand, and no much larger clone is one base apart.

For deep sequencing of PBMC libraries, mostly around 480 ng of input genomic DNA was used, and six replicates were run per sample. Following the manufacturer's instructions, the team built TCRbeta libraries using the immunoSEQ hsTCRbeta kit. An Illumina NovaSeq 6000 S4 flow cell was used to sequence the final libraries, which had first been combined to 3 nM. Under the source paper's analysis protocol: The immunoSEQ Analyzer handled quality control and preprocessing of the raw data. The analysis was restricted to productive rearrangements, with each unique CDR3 amino acid sequence defining a clonotype. Repertoire clonality was estimated as the Gini-Simpson index, which was calculated using the R package tcR. Student's t test was used to compare Gini indices, and Pearson correlation was used to assess associations with tumor size change. TCRdb took over this immuneACCESS table, retaining in-frame rearrangements with V and J assigned. Such tables are incomplete; in checked studies, under half of the missing clones stem from an unresolved V gene, and the remainder is unexplained. The V and J calls and clone size come from that table; D and trimming were worked out from the DNA. The sample table holds 60,000 to 75,000 clones, of which more than 65% were seen once. The top ten constitute about 2.5% of the sample.

In the paper's terms, the time point label means: before neoadjuvant nivolumab. Patients had been newly diagnosed with stage II-IVA oral cavity squamous cell carcinoma, and no prior systemic or radiation treatment had been given to the patients. The cohort consisted of patients with HPV-negative, locally advanced oral cavity squamous cell carcinoma. Peripheral blood mononuclear cells were analyzed directly and were not maintained or expanded in culture. The samples were drawn from a longitudinal correlative study tied to a single-arm phase II trial testing neoadjuvant nivolumab in oral cavity squamous cell carcinoma. Genomic DNA-based TCRbeta sequencing was performed on subject-matched pre- and post-treatment PBMCs and tumors from three responders and three non-responders. Peripheral blood mononuclear cells were collected once before nivolumab treatment and again after treatment, at the time of surgery. The Maxwell RSC DNA from Cells kit was used to isolate genomic DNA from PBMCs.

From its cysteine to its phenylalanine, the CDR3 spans 13 amino acids. CDR3 DNA is the only sequence kept; it has 39 bases, read in frame from the first base. V is pruned by 8 bases and J by 7 bases, leaving 8 bases of the junction without a gene match. The CDR1 and CDR2 encoded by the germline V gene are MNHNS and SASEGT. This receptor was identified in a person aged 40 to 85 with oral cavity squamous cell carcinoma. Sample: PBMCs, taken before nivolumab (anti-PD-1) treatment. The chain is assembled from TRBV6-1 and TRBJ1-5, with 7 junctional bases fitting TRBD1. The DNA reads TGTGCCAGCGGAGAAACAGGGGTGCAGCCCCAGCATTTT. Its coded protein is CASGETGVQPQHF.